The next 13 T cell receptor beta chains were all read from a single sample in a study of blood T cell repertoires in COVID-19. Using immunoSEQ multiplex PCR, the repertoire was profiled, and TCRdb retains in-frame clones only, with some absent. Of 300,000 or so clones listed, about nine tenths are singletons. Sequencing used peripheral blood. The receptors derive from a young woman with COVID-19, enrolled during active disease.

The chain links TRBV12-3 or TRBV12-4 to TRBJ1-5; the D is unclear. The V end lost 6 bases, the J end lost 5 bases, and 11 bases lay between the germline ends. The CDR3 is 13 residues long. The CDR3 region has the DNA TGTGCCAGCAGCGAACTCTCACATCAGCCCCAGCATTTT. Encoded protein: CASSELSHQPQHF.

This chain connects TRBV5-1 to TRBJ1-2; D remains unclear. CDR1 and CDR2 from the germline V gene are SGHRS and YFSETQ. Trimming removed 3 bases at V and 8 bases at J, with 20 bases between. This CDR3 is built from 15 residues. In DNA, the CDR3 is TGCGCCAGCAGCTCTGAAACGGACTATCGCGGAGGCTACACCTTC. Protein sequence: CASSSETDYRGGYTF.

The J gene is TRBJ1-3, the V gene TRBV6-5; D is undetermined. The V and J ends lost 5 bases and 0 bases respectively, with 5 bases between them. The CDR3 runs to 13 residues. Per the germline V gene, CDR1 is MNHEY and CDR2 is SVGAGI. For the CDR3, the DNA is TGTGCCAGCAGTCTACCCTCTGGAAACACCATATATTTT. This codes for CASSLPSGNTIYF.

The chain joins TRBV9 to TRBJ2-3; TRBD2 agrees at 7 bases. CDR3 length: 18 residues. Germline V lookup: CDR1 SGDLS, CDR2 YYNGEE. V was pared by 1 base and J by 1 base, with 12 bases of the junction left unmatched. CDR3 sequence reads: CASSVSWRAGEGTDTQYF. The CDR3 coding sequence is TGTGCCAGCAGCGTATCTTGGAGGGCGGGAGAGGGCACAGATACGCAGTATTTT.

The chain combines TRBV5-1 with TRBJ1-1, with D uncertain. The V gene's germline CDR1 is SGHRS and CDR2 YFSETQ. The CDR3 totals 13 residues. Trimming left V 2 bases short and J 1 base short, with 6 bases between. The CDR3 region is CASSFSGNTEAFF. CDR3 DNA: TGCGCCAGCAGCTTTAGCGGGAACACTGAAGCTTTCTTT. The full variable domain, in which reference TRBV5-1 and TRBJ1-1 provide the parts outside the CDR3, is KAGVTQTPRYLIKTRGQQVTLSCSPISGHRSVSWYQQTPGQGLQFLFEYFSETQRNKGNFPGRFSGRQFSNSRSEMNVSTLELGDSALYLCASSFSGNTEAFFGQGTRLTVV.

This clone showed up just a few times. The chain joins TRBV5-1 to TRBJ2-7, with TRBD1 identical over 12 bases. Trimming at V came to 5 bases and at J to 2 bases, leaving 17 bases not matched to a gene. CDR1 SGHRS and CDR2 YFSETQ come from the germline V gene. CDR3 size: 19 residues. CDR3 loop: CASSVNYGTGGLDTYEQYF. In DNA form, the CDR3 reads TGCGCCAGCAGTGTTAATTACGGGACAGGGGGCCTAGATACCTACGAGCAGTACTTC.

This clone was seen many times. The V and J genes are TRBV6-5 and TRBJ2-7; 9 bases are a match to TRBD1. This CDR3 has 13 residues. V lost 8 bases, J lost 3 bases, and 5 bases stayed unmatched. Per the germline V gene, CDR1 is MNHEY and CDR2 is SVGAGI. The CDR3 here is CASVTGGHYEQYF. The CDR3 DNA sequence: TGTGCCAGCGTAACAGGGGGCCACTACGAGCAGTACTTC.

The V and J genes are TRBV6-5 and TRBJ2-3; tentative D call: TRBD1 (5 bases). V dropped 4 bases and J dropped 7 bases, with 15 bases sitting between them. Per germline, CDR1 MNHEY and CDR2 SVGAGI. The CDR3 length is 14 residues. This CDR3 is CASSSSTGAYTQYF. CDR3 nucleotide sequence: TGTGCCAGCAGTTCGAGTACAGGAGCCTATACGCAGTATTTT.

CDR3 nucleotides: TGCGCCAGCACCGGGACAGATGATTATAATTCACCCCTCCACTTT. This codes for CASTGTDDYNSPLHF. The genes are TRBV5-1 and TRBJ1-6, with 7 bases lining up with TRBD1. Germline V CDR1 and CDR2: SGHRS, YFSETQ. Trimming took 6 bases from V and 4 from J; bases not matched to a gene: 7. The CDR3 totals 15 residues.

DNA for the CDR3: TGTGCCTGGAGTGCGGGACAGGAGCTCTACGAGCAGTACTTC. It codes for CAWSAGQELYEQYF. V is TRBV30 and J is TRBJ2-7; 8 nucleotides match TRBD1. The CDR3 is made up of 14 amino acids. CDR1 GTSNPN and CDR2 SVGIG come from the germline V gene (reference sequence). After removal of 1 base from V and 3 bases from J, the junction contained 5 bases not matched to a gene. Looking up the rest from reference TRBV30 and TRBJ2-7 gives the full variable domain: SQTIHQWPATLVQPVGSPLSLECTVEGTSNPNLYWYRQAAGRGLQLLFYSVGIGQISSEVPQNLSASRPQDRQFILSSKKLLLSDSGFYLCAWSAGQELYEQYFGPGTRLTVT.

The gene calls are TRBV30 and TRBJ2-7; 8 nucleotides align to TRBD2. Unmatched junction bases numbered 6, after V lost 0 bases and J lost 2 bases. The CDR3 spans 15 residues. CDR1 GTSNPN and CDR2 SVGIG come from the germline V gene (reference sequence). CDR3 DNA sequence: TGTGCCTGGAGTGTACTTGCGGGAGGCGCCTACGAGCAGTACTTC. As protein: CAWSVLAGGAYEQYF.

The chain employs TRBV5-5 and TRBJ1-1; D is possibly TRBD1 (6 bases). This CDR3 has 16 amino acids. The germline V and J ends were trimmed by 0 bases and 2 bases, with 14 bases remaining between them. From germline, CDR1 is SGHKS and CDR2 YYEKEE (reference sequence). CDR3 DNA sequence: TGTGCCAGCAGCTTGGAAGGGGGTTTGTCTAACACTGAAGCTTTCTTT. It yields the protein CASSLEGGLSNTEAFF. The full variable domain, with the rest looked up from reference TRBV5-5 and TRBJ1-1, is DAGVTQSPTHLIKTRGQQVTLRCSPISGHKSVSWYQQVLGQGPQFIFQYYEKEERGRGNFPDRFSARQFPNYSSELNVNALLLGDSALYLCASSLEGGLSNTEAFFGQGTRLTVV.

This chain joins TRBV11-3 and TRBJ2-1, with D maybe TRBD2 (6 bases). Trimming removed 5 bases at V and 10 bases at J, with 12 bases between. The CDR3 is 12 amino acids. Per germline, CDR1 SGHNT and CDR2 YENEEA. The CDR3 DNA reads TGTGCCAGCAGCCCCGGAGCGGGCGAGCAGTTCTTC. Its protein product is CASSPGAGEQFF.